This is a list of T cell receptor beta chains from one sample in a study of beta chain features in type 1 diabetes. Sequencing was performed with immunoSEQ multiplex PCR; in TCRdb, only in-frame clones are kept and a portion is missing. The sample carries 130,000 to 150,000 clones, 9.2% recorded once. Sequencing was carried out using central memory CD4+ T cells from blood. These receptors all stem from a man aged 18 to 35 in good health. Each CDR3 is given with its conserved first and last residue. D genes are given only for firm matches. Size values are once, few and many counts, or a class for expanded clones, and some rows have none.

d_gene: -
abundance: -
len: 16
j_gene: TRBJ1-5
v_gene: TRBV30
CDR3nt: TGTGCCTGGAGTGTACAGGGCAGGGTGAGCAATCAGCCCCAGCATTTT
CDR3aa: CAWSVQGRVSNQPQHF

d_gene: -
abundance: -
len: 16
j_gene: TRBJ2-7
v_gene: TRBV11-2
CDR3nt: TGTGCCAGCAGCTTAGAAGGACACCCGTTGGGGAACGAGCAGTACTTC
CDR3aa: CASSLEGHPLGNEQYF

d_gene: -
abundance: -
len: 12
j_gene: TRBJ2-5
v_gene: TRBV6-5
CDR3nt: TGTGCCAGCAGCACCCAGGGAGAGACCCAGTACTTC
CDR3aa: CASSTQGETQYF

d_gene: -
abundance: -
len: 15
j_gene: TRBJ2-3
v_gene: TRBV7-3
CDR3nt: TGTGCCAGCAGCTTAACGCCCGGACAAGGGGATACGCAGTATTTT
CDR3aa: CASSLTPGQGDTQYF

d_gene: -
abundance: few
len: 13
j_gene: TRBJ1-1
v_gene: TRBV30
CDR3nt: TGTGCCGCCAAACGGTCCGGGAACACTGAAGCTTTCTTT
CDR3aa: CAAKRSGNTEAFF

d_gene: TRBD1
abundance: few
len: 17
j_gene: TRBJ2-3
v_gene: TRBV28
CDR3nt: TGTGCCAGCAGTTCGTCGACAGGGGGCCTGAGCACAGATACGCAGTATTTT
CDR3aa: CASSSSTGGLSTDTQYF

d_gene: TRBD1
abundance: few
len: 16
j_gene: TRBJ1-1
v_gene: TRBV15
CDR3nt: TGTGCCACCAGGACGGACAGGCGGACCAGCAACACTGAAGCTTTCTTT
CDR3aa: CATRTDRRTSNTEAFF

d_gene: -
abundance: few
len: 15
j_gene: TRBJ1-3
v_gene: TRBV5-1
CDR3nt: TGCGCCAGCAGCTTGCTGGGGGGGTCCGGAAACACCATATATTTT
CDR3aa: CASSLLGGSGNTIYF

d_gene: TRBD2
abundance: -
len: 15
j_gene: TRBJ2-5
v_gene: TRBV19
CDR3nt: TGTGCCAGTAGTATAGGACTAGCCAGGAAAGAGACCCAGTACTTC
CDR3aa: CASSIGLARKETQYF

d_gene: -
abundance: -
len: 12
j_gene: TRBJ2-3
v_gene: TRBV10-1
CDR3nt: TGCGCCAGCCGTGATATCCCAGATACGCAGTATTTT
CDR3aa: CASRDIPDTQYF

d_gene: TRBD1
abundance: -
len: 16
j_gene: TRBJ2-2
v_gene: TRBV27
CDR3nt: TGTGCCAGCCGTCCCGGGACAGGGGGCAACACCGGGGAGCTGTTTTTT
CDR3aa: CASRPGTGGNTGELFF

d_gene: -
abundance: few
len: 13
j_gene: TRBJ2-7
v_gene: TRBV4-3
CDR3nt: TGCGCCAGCAGCCGAAGACCAGGGGACGAGCAGTACTTC
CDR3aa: CASSRRPGDEQYF

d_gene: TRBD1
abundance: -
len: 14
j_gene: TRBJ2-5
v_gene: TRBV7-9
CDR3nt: TGTGCCAGCAGCCTGGGGCAGGGGGCTGAGACCCAGTACTTC
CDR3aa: CASSLGQGAETQYF

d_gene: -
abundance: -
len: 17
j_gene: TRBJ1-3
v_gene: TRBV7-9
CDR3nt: TGTGCCAGCAGTCGAGCAACAGGGATCTCCTCTGGAAACACCATATATTTT
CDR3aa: CASSRATGISSGNTIYF

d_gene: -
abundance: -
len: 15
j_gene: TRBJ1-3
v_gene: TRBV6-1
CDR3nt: TGTGCCAGCAGTGAAGCTGAGGCAGGGAAAAACACCATATATTTT
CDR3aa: CASSEAEAGKNTIYF

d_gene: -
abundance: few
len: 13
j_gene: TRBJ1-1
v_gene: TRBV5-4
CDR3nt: TGTGCCAGCAGCTTGGAGGCAGGGAGGAATGCTTTCTTT
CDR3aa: CASSLEAGRNAFF

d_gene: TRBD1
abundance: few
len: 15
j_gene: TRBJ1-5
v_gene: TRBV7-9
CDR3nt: TGTGCCAGCAGCTTAACGGACAGGGATAATCAGCCCCAGCATTTT
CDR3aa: CASSLTDRDNQPQHF

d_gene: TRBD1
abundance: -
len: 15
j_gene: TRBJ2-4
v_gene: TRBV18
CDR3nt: TGTGCCAGCTCTTTCTCCGGGACAGGGATGGGCATTCAGTACTTC
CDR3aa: CASSFSGTGMGIQYF

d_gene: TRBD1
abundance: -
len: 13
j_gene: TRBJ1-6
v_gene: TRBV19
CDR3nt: TGTGCCACCCGGGACAGATTGAATTCACCCCTCCACTTT
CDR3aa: CATRDRLNSPLHF

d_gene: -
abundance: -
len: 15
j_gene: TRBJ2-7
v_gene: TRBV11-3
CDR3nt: TGTGCCAGCAGCGCCGCCGGGACTTTGTCCTACGAGCAGTACTTC
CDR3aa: CASSAAGTLSYEQYF

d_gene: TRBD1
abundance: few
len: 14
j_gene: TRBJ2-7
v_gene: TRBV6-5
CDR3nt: TGTGCCAGCAGGCCAGGGGACAGCTCCTACGAGCAGTACTTC
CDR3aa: CASRPGDSSYEQYF

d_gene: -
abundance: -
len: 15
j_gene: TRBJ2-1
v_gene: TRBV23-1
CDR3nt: TGCGCCAGCGCCACGGTAGGGGGTTGGGGGGGTGAGCAGTTCTTC
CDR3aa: CASATVGGWGGEQFF